This TCR beta chain stems from a study of memory CD4+ T cells and cytomegalovirus serostatus. About the research overall: Donors were healthy Belgian adults, several CMV seropositive and around 23 seronegative. Study-level findings and limits: The CMV-associated TCR signature appears largely within the CD4+ memory repertoire.

About this clone: Its target is unknown.

The assay was immunoSEQ multiplex PCR, and TCRdb's table has in-frame clones only and misses some. This sample carries 56,000 or so clones, about 80% of them seen once, and the ten largest clones take 1.5% to 2%. The sort gate was single viable CD3+CD4+CD8-CD45RO+ cells for memory CD4+ T cells. CMV serostatus came from serum IgG against pp150, pp28, p38, p52. Total CD4+ T cells were enriched by CD4 positive selection. There are 16 residues in the CDR3. V shed 2 bases and J 1 base; nucleotides not matched to a gene: 7. Germline V gene lookup returns CDR1 KGHSH and CDR2 LQKENI. The chain couples TRBV18 to TRBJ1-1; 7 bases are a match to TRBD1. Material: memory CD4+ T cells from blood. This TCR was recovered from an adult in good health and CMV-seronegative. The CDR3 region is CASSPFSGTANTEAFF. In DNA form, the CDR3 reads TGTGCCAGCTCACCATTTTCCGGGACAGCGAACACTGAAGCTTTCTTT. Combining the CDR3 with reference TRBV18 and TRBJ1-1 gives the whole variable domain NAGVMQNPRHLVRRRGQEARLRCSPMKGHSHVYWYRQLPEEGLKFMVYLQKENIIDESGMPKERFSAEFPKEGPSILRIQQVVRGDSAAYFCASSPFSGTANTEAFFGQGTRLTVV.